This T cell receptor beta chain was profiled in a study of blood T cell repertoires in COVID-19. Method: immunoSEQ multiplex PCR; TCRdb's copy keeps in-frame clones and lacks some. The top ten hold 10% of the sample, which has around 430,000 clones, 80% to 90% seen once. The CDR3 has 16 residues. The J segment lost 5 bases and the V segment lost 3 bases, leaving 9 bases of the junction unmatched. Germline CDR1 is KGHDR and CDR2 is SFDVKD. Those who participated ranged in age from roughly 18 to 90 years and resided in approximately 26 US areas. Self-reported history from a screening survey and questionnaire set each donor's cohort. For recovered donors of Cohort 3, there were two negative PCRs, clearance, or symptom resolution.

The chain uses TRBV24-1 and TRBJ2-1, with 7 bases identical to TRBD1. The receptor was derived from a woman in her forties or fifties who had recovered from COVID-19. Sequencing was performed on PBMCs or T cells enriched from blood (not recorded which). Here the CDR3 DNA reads TGTGCCACCAGTGATCCCGGGACAGCAGATAACAATGAGCAGTTCTTC. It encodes CATSDPGTADNNEQFF.